This TCR beta chain was recorded in a study of control samples from healthy donors and cancer patients. The protocol was immunoSEQ multiplex PCR, while the TCRdb copy is restricted to in-frame clones and leaves out a portion. This table has 140,000 or so clones, about 90% appearing once. The germline V gene encodes CDR1 SQVTM and CDR2 ANQGSEA. V shed 4 bases and J 0 bases; nucleotides not matched to a gene: 15. The CDR3 is made up of 18 amino acids. The chain employs TRBV29-1 and TRBJ2-3, with TRBD1 matching over 8 bases. Sequencing was done on a sample of blood. The sequence was collected from a man aged 25-40 years in good health. CDR3 DNA: TGCAGCGTTGTTCGGGACAGGCGTCTACAAACTAGCACAGATACGCAGTATTTT. This translates into CSVVRDRRLQTSTDTQYF.